This TCR beta chain was sequenced for a study of blood T cell repertoires in COVID-19. Background on the study: Spain, Italy and the United States supplied samples that represented acute and convalescent COVID-19.

The germline gives CDR1 LGHDT, CDR2 YNNKEL (reference sequence). This CDR3 has 13 residues. The ends were cut back, 1 base at V and 5 bases at J, with 7 bases in the middle. The protocol was immunoSEQ multiplex PCR, while the TCRdb copy is restricted to in-frame clones and leaves out a portion. The sample records some 130,000 clones, 75% to 90% being singletons. This clone turned up a few times. The material sequenced was peripheral blood. The chain employs TRBV3-1 (or the pseudogene TRBV3-2) and TRBJ2-3; D not certain. This sequence originates from a human donor in a cohort sampled during active COVID-19. This chain's CDR3 is CASSQGTRDTQYF. As DNA, the CDR3 is TGTGCCAGCAGCCAAGGAACTCGAGATACGCAGTATTTT.